This T cell receptor delta chain comes out of a study of delta chain sequences of gamma delta T cells (dated by TCRdb to between 2016 and 2019). With respect to this clone: Its antigen specificity is not known. It differs at one base from a far larger clone, so likely a read error.

In the germline V gene, CDR1 corresponds to GEAIGNYY and CDR2 to EKD. The CDR3, from cysteine to phenylalanine, totals 13 residues. Only CDR3 DNA remains: 39 bases, in frame from the first base. The library was obtained by 5' RACE. TCRdb shows the sequencer as Illumina MiSeq. TCRdb processed the public reads again with the CATT caller, after which rows with matching DNA were combined. The sample table shows over 2,000 delta-chain clones, and over 25% are seen once. The ten largest make up approximately 16% of the sample. The rearrangement joined TRDV2 to TRDJ3; the D segment cannot be called with confidence. The sequencing input was either unsorted cells or a sorted T cell fraction (not recorded which). The receptor comes from a human donor in good health. The bases are TGTGCCTGTGACACCTGGGACACCCGACAGATATTTTTC. It translates as CACDTWDTRQIFF.